This T cell receptor beta chain was identified during a study of T cells of healthy individuals. This clonotype was detected many times. TCRdb passed the 5' RACE reads through MiXCR, listing each CDR3 protein once. The sample includes fewer than 75,000 distinct CDR3 sequences, 16% of them seen just once. Germline CDR1 is MDHEN and CDR2 is SYDVKM. There are 16 residues in the CDR3. V was clipped by 6 bases and J by 4 bases; unmatched bases: 11. V and J are TRBV28 and TRBJ2-3, with 9 bases aligning to TRBD2. This sequence was found in a human donor in good health. The CDR3 sequence: CASSKLLAGGPDTQYF. The CDR3 bases are TGTGCCAGCAGCAAACTACTGGCGGGGGGGCCAGATACGCAGTATTTT. The whole variable domain, remainder taken from reference TRBV28 and TRBJ2-3, is DVKVTQSSRYLVKRTGEKVFLECVQDMDHENMFWYRQDPGLGLRLIYFSYDVKMKEKGDIPEGYSVSREKKERFSLILESASTNQTSMYLCASSKLLAGGPDTQYFGPGTRLTVL.